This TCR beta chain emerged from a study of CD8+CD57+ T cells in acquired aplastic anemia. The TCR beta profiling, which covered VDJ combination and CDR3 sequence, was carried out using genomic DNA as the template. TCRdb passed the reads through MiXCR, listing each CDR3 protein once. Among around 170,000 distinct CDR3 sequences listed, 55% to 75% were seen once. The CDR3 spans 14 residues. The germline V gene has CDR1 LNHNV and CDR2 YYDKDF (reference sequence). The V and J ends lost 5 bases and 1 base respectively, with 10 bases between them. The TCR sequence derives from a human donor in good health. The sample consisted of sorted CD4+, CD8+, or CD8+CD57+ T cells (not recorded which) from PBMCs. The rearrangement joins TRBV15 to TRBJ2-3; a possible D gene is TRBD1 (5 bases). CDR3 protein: CATSPRVGTDTQYF. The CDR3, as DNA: TGTGCCACCAGCCCCAGGGTTGGCACAGATACGCAGTATTTT.